The 20 T cell receptor beta chains below come from one sample, sequenced in a study of blood T cell repertoires in COVID-19. Sequenced by immunoSEQ multiplex PCR; TCRdb stores in-frame clones only, minus some. The repertoire consists of fewer than 150,000 clones, with approximately 88% occurring once and the leading ten covering roughly an eighth. The sequenced sample consisted of peripheral blood. The source of these receptors is a woman under 40 who had recovered from COVID-19.

V and J are TRBV27 and TRBJ2-7, with a weak D call TRBD1 (6 bases). The CDR3 runs 14 residues. Trimming left V 8 bases short and J 5 bases short, with 19 bases between. Per the germline V gene, CDR1 is MNHEY and CDR2 is SMNVEV (reference sequence). The CDR3 protein is CASGRGRGVDEQYF. The CDR3 DNA reads TGTGCCAGCGGCAGGGGTAGAGGGGTCGACGAGCAGTACTTC.

The rearrangement joins TRBV5-6 to TRBJ2-2; D unclear. CDR1 is SGHDT and CDR2 is YYEEEE in the germline V gene. CDR3 size: 13 residues. V shed 3 bases and J shed 2 bases, with 5 bases lying between them. CDR3 sequence reads: CASSSLNTGELFF. CDR3 in DNA: TGTGCCAGCAGCTCCTTAAACACCGGGGAGCTGTTTTTT.

This clone was seen at least ten times. The chain has TRBV3-1 (or the pseudogene TRBV3-2) and TRBJ2-1; TRBD2 aligns across 14 bases. The CDR3 loop spans 15 amino acids. Germline CDR1 and CDR2: LGHDT and YNNKEL (reference sequence). The junction had 6 bases not matched to a gene; V was cut back by 5 bases and J by 9 bases. The CDR3 bases are TGTGCCAGCAGCGAAGGACTAGCGGGAGGTAGTGAGCAGTTCTTC. It specifies CASSEGLAGGSEQFF.

This rearrangement joins TRBV5-1 to TRBJ2-1; no clear D gene. Germline lookup yields CDR1 SGHRS and CDR2 YFSETQ. V dropped 5 bases and J dropped 1 base, with 10 bases sitting between them. The CDR3 runs 14 residues. CDR3: CASRRTGSYNEQFF. CDR3 sequence (DNA): TGCGCCAGCAGAAGAACCGGGTCCTACAATGAGCAGTTCTTC.

The gene calls are TRBV4-1 and TRBJ2-2; the match to TRBD1 covers 8 bases. After removal of 6 bases from V and 6 bases from J, the junction contained 15 bases not matched to a gene. The germline gives CDR1 MGHRA, CDR2 YSYEKL. The CDR3 extends over 17 amino acids. CDR3 loop: CASRHVVVQGEAGELFF. The CDR3 nucleotides read TGCGCCAGCAGGCACGTCGTAGTACAGGGGGAAGCCGGGGAGCTGTTTTTT.

This CDR3 is CASSIGRGPGNTEAFF. The DNA for the CDR3 is TGTGCCAGTAGTATTGGAAGAGGGCCCGGGAACACTGAAGCTTTCTTT. The V gene is TRBV19, the J gene TRBJ1-1; D is uncertain. CDR1 is LNHDA, CDR2 SQIVND, per germline (reference sequence). The CDR3 runs 16 residues. Between the trimmed V and J ends, which lost 3 bases and 1 base, there was a span of 15 bases.

This clone occurred a few times. The chain recombines TRBV27 with TRBJ1-6; tentatively, D is TRBD1 (5 bases). In germline, CDR1 is MNHEY, CDR2 SMNVEV (reference sequence). The V gene lost 5 bases and the J gene lost 0 bases, with 23 bases spanning the gap. The CDR3 sequence is 20 residues long. For the CDR3, the DNA is TGTGCCAGCAGTCTAAAGTCAGCGCAGGGCCCGAGCTCCTATAATTCACCCCTCCACTTT. Translation gives CASSLKSAQGPSSYNSPLHF.

The table lists this clone with a count of one. The V and J genes are TRBV11-2 and TRBJ1-2, with 8 bases aligning to TRBD1. Looked up from germline, CDR1 is SGHAT and CDR2 is FQNNGV. The CDR3 loop spans 13 amino acids. With 4 bases clipped from V and 8 bases from J, the junction kept 6 bases outside the gene matches. Here the CDR3 reads CASSSRTGIGYTF. The DNA for the CDR3 is TGTGCCAGCAGCTCCAGGACAGGGATCGGCTACACCTTC.

The rearrangement uses TRBV19 and TRBJ2-6, with D possibly TRBD1 on 6 matching bases. V was shortened by 6 bases and J by 4 bases, with 13 bases between the two germline ends. Germline-derived CDR1 and CDR2 are LNHDA and SQIVND (reference sequence). CDR3 size: 15 residues. The CDR3 DNA is TGTGCCAGTAGAAGACAGGCTTGGGGGGCCAACGTCCTGACTTTC. Protein sequence: CASRRQAWGANVLTF.

This chain connects TRBV18 to TRBJ2-2; 9 bases agree with TRBD1. There are 19 residues in the CDR3. Germline lookup yields CDR1 KGHSH and CDR2 LQKENI. V trimming: 0 bases; J trimming: 0 bases; junction bases outside the gene matches: 8. CDR3 coding DNA: TGTGCCAGCTCACCACCGGGGACAGGGAGGCTAGCGAACACCGGGGAGCTGTTTTTT. Protein sequence: CASSPPGTGRLANTGELFF.

V gene TRBV6-6 combines with J gene TRBJ2-7, with TRBD2 matching over 11 bases. In germline, CDR1 is MNHNY, CDR2 SVGAGI (reference sequence). The CDR3 runs to 15 residues. V dropped 5 bases and J dropped 6; count of bases not matched to a gene: 9. The CDR3 region is CASSKIAGGPPEQYF. The CDR3 DNA is TGTGCCAGCAGTAAAATAGCGGGAGGGCCACCCGAGCAGTACTTC.

The chain couples TRBV29-1 to TRBJ1-3, with TRBD1 identical over 7 bases. V was pared by 4 bases and J by 3 bases, with 6 bases of the junction left unmatched. The CDR3 runs to 14 residues. Germline lookup yields CDR1 SQVTM and CDR2 ANQGSEA. The CDR3 coding sequence is TGCAGCGTTGTGGCCCAGGGGGATGGAAACACCATATATTTT. Encoded protein: CSVVAQGDGNTIYF.

This sequence joins TRBV27 and TRBJ2-1, with 7 bases matching TRBD2. This CDR3 spans 16 amino acids. Trimming cost V 0 bases and J 3 bases; bases outside gene matches: 5. Germline CDR1 reads MNHEY; CDR2 reads SMNVEV (reference sequence). The CDR3 sequence: CASSLSGGVSYNEQFF. In DNA form, the CDR3 reads TGTGCCAGCAGTTTATCTGGGGGGGTAAGCTACAATGAGCAGTTCTTC.

V is TRBV2 and J is TRBJ2-1, with D tentatively TRBD2 (7 bases). This CDR3 is built from 15 residues. Germline CDR1 and CDR2: SNHLY and FYNNEI. V gave up 6 bases and J gave up 5 bases, with 17 bases separating them. The CDR3: CASRFDRGANNEQFF. CDR3 DNA sequence: TGTGCCAGCAGGTTCGATCGGGGGGCGAACAATGAGCAGTTCTTC.

The chain couples TRBV20-1 to TRBJ2-1, with 8 bases fitting TRBD2. The J segment lost 11 bases and the V segment lost 3 bases, leaving 6 bases of the junction unmatched. The length of the CDR3 is 12 residues. In germline, CDR1 is DFQATT, CDR2 SNEGSKA (reference sequence). CDR3 nucleotide sequence: TGCAGTGCTAGTGGGGGCGGGAGGAAGCAGTTCTTC. It codes for CSASGGGRKQFF.

The table lists this clone with a count of one. This sequence joins TRBV20-1 and TRBJ2-4; 15 nucleotides match TRBD2. J was trimmed by 0 bases and V by 3 bases; bases with no gene match: 6. Germline V lookup: CDR1 DFQATT, CDR2 SNEGSKA (reference sequence). There are 18 residues in the CDR3. The CDR3 DNA follows: TGCAGTGCTAGTGGGACTAGCGGGAGGATCCTAGCCAAAAACATTCAGTACTTC. It is translated as CSASGTSGRILAKNIQYF.

This clone has more than one count but fewer than ten. V and J are TRBV29-1 and TRBJ2-7; TRBD1 matches at 7 bases. The CDR3 covers 13 residues. V shed 4 bases, J shed 1 base, and the junction held 4 bases outside the gene matches. In germline, CDR1 is SQVTM, CDR2 ANQGSEA. The CDR3 loop reads CSVVPGQSYEQYF. CDR3 DNA: TGCAGCGTTGTCCCGGGACAGTCCTACGAGCAGTACTTC.

This chain connects TRBV6-5 to TRBJ2-7; 10 bases map to TRBD1. The CDR3 runs to 15 residues. Germline V gives CDR1 MNHEY, CDR2 SVGAGI. Trimming removed 5 bases from V and 5 bases from J; junction bases left unmatched: 9. CDR3 loop: CASSTRQGATDEQYF. The CDR3 DNA reads TGTGCCAGCAGTACGAGACAGGGGGCCACCGACGAGCAGTACTTC.

Details on this clone: Being one base from a much bigger clone, this may be a read error. This chain links TRBV3-1 (or the pseudogene TRBV3-2) with TRBJ1-5; D gene unclear. V was trimmed by 2 bases and J by 2 bases, leaving 4 bases between them. Germline loops: CDR1 LGHDT, CDR2 YNNKEL (reference sequence). The CDR3 consists of 13 residues. CDR3 DNA sequence: TGTGCCAGCAGCCAACAGGGCAATCAGCCCCAGCATTTT. Translating it yields CASSQQGNQPQHF.

J is TRBJ1-2 and V is TRBV6-1; D is unclear. The V gene lost 1 base and the J gene lost 0 bases, with 9 bases spanning the gap. In germline, CDR1 is MNHNS, CDR2 SASEGT. The CDR3 is 15 amino acids. The CDR3: CASSEGGIANYGYTF. CDR3 in DNA: TGTGCCAGCAGTGAAGGAGGGATAGCTAACTATGGCTACACCTTC.